These 8 T cell receptor beta chains came from one sample sequenced in a study of T cells in Graves' hyperthyroidism and ophthalmopathy. Amplification of TCR beta CDR3 regions was performed using RNA transcripts as template. TCR CDR3 underwent first-round RT-PCR with the HTBI primer set. TCRdb recomputed calls from the multiplex PCR reads with MiXCR, one row per CDR3 protein. The sample contains over 450,000 distinct CDR3 sequences, over 15% of which appear only once. The sequenced sample consisted of blood. Every receptor here comes from a woman in her late teens or twenties with Graves' ophthalmopathy.

This clonotype has a count of ten or more. The CDR3, as DNA: TGTGCCAGCAGCCCACAGACAGGGGCCTACGAGCAGTACTTC. This gives the protein CASSPQTGAYEQYF. The chain recombines TRBV3-1 with TRBJ2-7; 8 bases align to TRBD1. The CDR3 loop spans 14 amino acids. Germline CDR1 and CDR2: LGHDT and YNNKEL (reference sequence). The J segment lost 2 bases and the V segment lost 4 bases, leaving 4 bases of the junction unmatched.

This clonotype has a handful of counts. The chain carries TRBV6-1 and TRBJ2-2; TRBD1 matches at 10 bases. From germline, CDR1 is MNHNS and CDR2 SASEGT. The trim removed 4 bases at V and 12 bases at J, leaving 14 bases unmatched. The CDR3 is 16 residues long. The CDR3 nucleotides read TGTGCCAGCAGTGCAGCCGGGACAGGGGCCGGTTCGCAGCTGTTTTTT. Translating it yields CASSAAGTGAGSQLFF.

This sequence joins TRBV4-1 and TRBJ1-5, with unresolved D. The CDR3 sequence is 18 residues long. The V and J ends lost 0 bases and 0 bases respectively, with 15 bases between them. CDR1 MGHRA and CDR2 YSYEKL come from the germline V gene. CDR3 DNA sequence: TGCGCCAGCAGCCAAGAGGCCCCCCCCGGCGTTAGCAATCAGCCCCAGCATTTT. This sequence encodes CASSQEAPPGVSNQPQHF.

This clonotype was picked up a small number of times. V gene TRBV29-1 combines with J gene TRBJ2-7; TRBD1 matches 8 bases. Germline lookup yields CDR1 SQVTM and CDR2 ANQGSEA. This CDR3 is 14 amino acids long. J was trimmed by 3 bases and V by 2 bases; bases with no gene match: 6. The CDR3 sequence is CSVEMGQVGYEQYF. As DNA, the CDR3 is TGCAGCGTTGAAATGGGACAGGTGGGCTACGAGCAGTACTTC.

This clonotype was seen a few times. The chain carries TRBV27 and TRBJ1-2, with TRBD1 identical over 10 bases. CDR3 length: 15 residues. Trimming cost V 2 bases and J 6 bases; bases outside gene matches: 6. Germline CDR1 is MNHEY and CDR2 is SMNVEV (reference sequence). CDR3 loop: CASSLVGTGEDGYTF. CDR3 bases: TGTGCCAGCAGTTTAGTTGGGACAGGGGAGGATGGCTACACCTTC.

This rearrangement joins TRBV24-1 to TRBJ2-2; 10 bases are a match to TRBD2. The length of the CDR3 is 17 residues. Germline V gene sequence: CDR1 KGHDR, CDR2 SFDVKD. The V segment lost 4 bases and the J segment 4 bases; nucleotides outside the gene matches: 8. CDR3 loop: CATSEAGTSVGTGELFF. DNA for the CDR3: TGTGCCACCAGTGAGGCTGGGACTAGCGTAGGCACCGGGGAGCTGTTTTTT.

The sample holds a few counts of this clonotype. The genes are TRBV18 and TRBJ2-7; 8 nucleotides agree with TRBD1. This CDR3 spans 16 amino acids. Germline-derived CDR1 and CDR2 are KGHSH and LQKENI. J was trimmed by 4 bases and V by 3 bases; bases with no gene match: 11. The CDR3 region is CASSPTTGDNWYEQYF. In DNA, the CDR3 is TGTGCCAGCTCACCCACGACAGGGGATAATTGGTACGAGCAGTACTTC.

This clonotype appeared many times. J is TRBJ1-2 and V is TRBV28, with 8 bases that match TRBD1. Germline-derived CDR1 and CDR2 are MDHEN and SYDVKM. J was trimmed by 6 bases and V by 7 bases; bases with no gene match: 10. CDR3 size: 14 residues. This chain's CDR3 is CASTSTGGIDGYTF. The CDR3 coding sequence is TGTGCCAGCACCTCCACAGGGGGTATAGATGGCTACACCTTC.